The T cell receptor beta chain under discussion was sequenced for a study of cytomegalovirus exposure and HLA in healthy donors (TCRdb year 2017). Regarding the study in general: In an earlier analysis of under 600 of the donors, 250 to 300 Gb of sequence data and 120 million or so unique TCR beta sequences from 180 million or so T cells were reported. An early release that covered 640 HLA-typed donors contained approximately 320 gigabases of sequencing data and tens of millions of unique TCR sequences. The study aimed to test whether cataloging public T cell receptors could reveal signatures of past pathogen exposure. The genetic ancestry cluster associated with self-reported Caucasian donors included around 76% of the 300 to 450 genotyped donors. Among 300 to 500 genotyped donors of the cohort, an average of around 240,000 unique TCR beta nucleotide sequences was sequenced per donor, of which approximately 19% were non-productive. Using immunosequencing, the study profiled T cell repertoires from roughly 650 subjects and related those repertoires to cytomegalovirus serostatus. Because of strong linkage in the cohort, five DR-DQ haplotypes were treated as single units for association and clustering. An earlier analysis of roughly 580 of the donors used high-throughput TCR beta sequencing to judge whether each TCR beta V gene segment behaved as functional or pseudogenic. A later analysis re-analyzed previously published TCR beta repertoires from 500 to 700 donors and added high-resolution HLA genotyping to study TCR occurrence patterns. In a later genetic analysis, genome-wide SNP genotypes for about three fifths of the roughly 670 donors were used, and that subset was treated as a discovery cohort. In the later analysis, no new phenotypic data were used to find candidate immune exposures; instead, reliance was placed on TCR beta sequences and their occurrence across donors. The study combined high-throughput TCR immunosequencing, statistical association of individual TCRs with disease status, and machine learning to predict cytomegalovirus infection status. Besides the first cohort of approximately 710 subjects, a separate validation cohort made up of 120 or so different subjects was used. HLA typing covered class I and class II loci at four-digit resolution. Every repertoire in the discovery cohort had been generated on one and the same sequencing platform. The number of donors typed differed by locus, with about 629-630 for A, B, C, DRB1 and DQB1, roughly 520 for DQA1, 606 for DPA1, and 450 to 480 for DPB1. Alongside the repertoire data, information on donor age, sex, ethnicity and CMV serostatus was compiled. Study-wide conclusions, independent of this receptor: Roughly uniform sequencing depth across donors was assumed in presence/absence analyses, although this assumption may not hold. Specific HLA alleles were associated with roughly 17,000 TCR beta sequences at a false discovery rate of 0.05 in a later analysis. Most TCR sequences were seen in very few donors, while some public TCRs were found in many individuals. According to the authors, the approach could potentially be generalized to other disease states and immunological phenotypes. Because HLA typing was missing for some donors at each locus, association tests included only the typed subset. This cohort had only TCR beta chains sequenced, and the lack of alpha or paired-chain data limited which features could be detected. Some IMGT-functional V segments, including TRBV6-2 and TRBV6-3, could not be told apart with the 87-base-pair reads, so those segments were excluded. Three of the identified cytomegalovirus-associated TCR beta chains were confirmed in vitro to be specific for cytomegalovirus antigens. A later analysis found that TCR association rates varied across HLA loci, with DRB1 alleles showing the most associated TCRs and HLA-C alleles the fewest. Broadly in line with IMGT annotations, most TCR beta V segments showed up in productive rearrangements about 87% or about 30% of the time in an earlier analysis of a few hundred of the donors. The study gave a list of under 200 TCR beta chains associated with cytomegalovirus. The only immune exposure information available for the cohort was CMV serostatus. A cluster of highly shared sequence variants was judged likely to be a technical artifact of the sequencing pipeline. Cytomegalovirus status was reported to be diagnosed by the classifier with high specificity and sensitivity in both the original and validation cohorts. Several of the top co-occurrence clusters appeared to be linked to parvovirus B19, influenza, CMV and Epstein-Barr virus, according to a later analysis. Most CMV-associated TCR beta chains appeared to be HLA-restricted in a later analysis, and the HLA associations seemed to be driven largely by CMV exposure. A further reported finding was that TCR beta sequences accurately predicted the HLA-A and HLA-B alleles for most subjects in the first cohort. Correlated functional status among segregating V segments might be attributable to linkage disequilibrium, but an unknown experimental factor could not be ruled out. Because counts were too low, fewer than 20 rarely observed V segments, including chromosome 9 orphons, were excluded from the earlier analysis of 587 of the donors. According to a later genetic analysis, donors in an Asian-associated ancestry cluster had fewer N-insertions in productive TCRs than the roughly 670-donor mean. Compared with equally common non-associated chains, HLA-associated TCR beta chains in a later analysis were more clonally expanded and had lower generation probabilities. Strong co-occurrence of HLA alleles, especially DR and DQ, made assigning TCR associations to individual alleles difficult. A later genetic analysis associated a missense DCLRE1C variant with V-gene and J-gene trimming of TCR beta chains, and an independent cohort replicated the association.

Library preparation employed the immunoSEQ multiplex PCR assay. The multiplex PCR relied on a mix of 60 forward primers for TCR Vbeta segments and 13 reverse primers for TCR Jbeta segments. The CDR3 region of rearranged TCR beta genes was amplified from genomic DNA with a multiplex PCR assay. On the Illumina HiSeq System, the amplified TCR beta libraries were sequenced as 87-base-pair reads. Per the source publication's procedure: Across the 640 or so repertoires, a later analysis counted some 80 million unique TCR beta chains, around 10 million of which were shared by at least two donors. Raw reads were error-corrected and collapsed into unique sequences by a nearest-neighbor algorithm in which closely related sequences were merged to remove PCR and sequencing errors. CDR3 sequences were aligned to IMGT reference sequences to assign V, D and J gene segments. For a sequence to be retained, a match of at least six nucleotides to both a V gene segment and a J gene segment was required. A rearrangement was called productive if the CDR3 had no stop codons and remained in frame with V and J, and every other rearrangement was called non-productive. CDR3 was defined according to IMGT convention as the region running from the second conserved V-encoded cysteine to the conserved J-encoded phenylalanine. The earlier analysis of roughly 590 of the donors excluded sequences that lacked an unambiguous match to a single V gene segment. An earlier analysis of about 590 of the donors classified V segments as functional when productive rearrangements were above 56.7% and as segregating when the standard deviation between donors was above 5%. A statistical classification framework was developed to diagnose cytomegalovirus status using the catalog of TCR beta chain sequences. In a later analysis, V and J genes were assigned by comparing TCR nucleotide sequences against IMGT/GENE-DB human TR gene sequences. A later analysis assigned CDR3 sequences and most-parsimonious VDJ recombination scenarios with the TCRdist pipeline. A later analysis defined each TCR beta chain by its CDR3 amino acid sequence plus V-gene family, and excluded reads lacking a unique V-gene family. As a way to deal with suspected cross-contamination and a sequencing artifact, a later analysis dropped more than 500 nucleotide sequences that were highly shared and had low generation probability. In a later analysis, a clonal expansion index was calculated for each public chain from normalized within-repertoire ranks of inferred template counts. In a later analysis, generation probabilities were computed using a VDJ recombination model fitted to out-of-frame rearrangements, and the results were checked against IGoR. Hypergeometric tests were used in a later analysis to score TCR-TCR, TCR-HLA and TCR-CMV co-occurrence, with a repertoire-size bias correction applied to the TCR pairs. A later analysis estimated false discovery rates by permuting HLA or CMV assignments 20 times. A later analysis grouped co-occurring TCRs with DBSCAN, adding TCRdist sequence similarity when clustering within HLA-allele-positive subsets. For co-occurrence clustering, repertoires with fewer than 30,000 or more than 120,000 public chains were excluded, along with several repertoires with anomalous nucleotide sharing. This immuneACCESS table, as held by TCRdb, lists in-frame sequences with V and J called but not all clones. Of the missing ones, under half trace to an unresolved V gene in checked studies; the others have no known cause. The V and J calls and clone size are taken from that table; D and trimming were inferred from the DNA. The sample records 57,000 or so clones, about 81% of which are singletons. The ten largest clones capture just over 50% of the sample.

Its CDR3 holds 14 amino acids, cysteine through phenylalanine. Of all the DNA, just the CDR3 is kept, 42 bases in frame from base 1. The CDR1 and CDR2 encoded by the germline V gene are MNHEY and SVGAGI. V gives up 0 bases and J gives up 0 bases, and the segment between their germline ends measures 6 bases. With respect to this clone: There is no known antigen for this receptor. Base qualities are not provided; no much larger clone lies one nucleotide away.

In total, about 650 healthy bone marrow donors made up the cohort. All cohort members were sampled while nominally healthy, although unrecorded immune exposures were likely present. The donor was CMV seropositive and was included in the group of 250 to 300 seropositive cohort members. Every donor gave a peripheral blood sample, and the peripheral blood mononuclear cells from that sample were used for TCR beta sequencing. Genomic DNA extraction from the blood cell samples was performed with the Qiagen DNeasy Blood Extraction Kit. The receptor's source is a man aged 50-59 years in good health and CMV-seropositive. Here the chain combines TRBV6-5 and TRBJ2-7; the D gene is not confidently resolved. The sequenced sample was PBMCs. The DNA sequence is as follows: TGTGCCAGCAGTTACTCAGCGAGCTCCTACGAGCAGTACTTC. This translates into CASSYSASSYEQYF.